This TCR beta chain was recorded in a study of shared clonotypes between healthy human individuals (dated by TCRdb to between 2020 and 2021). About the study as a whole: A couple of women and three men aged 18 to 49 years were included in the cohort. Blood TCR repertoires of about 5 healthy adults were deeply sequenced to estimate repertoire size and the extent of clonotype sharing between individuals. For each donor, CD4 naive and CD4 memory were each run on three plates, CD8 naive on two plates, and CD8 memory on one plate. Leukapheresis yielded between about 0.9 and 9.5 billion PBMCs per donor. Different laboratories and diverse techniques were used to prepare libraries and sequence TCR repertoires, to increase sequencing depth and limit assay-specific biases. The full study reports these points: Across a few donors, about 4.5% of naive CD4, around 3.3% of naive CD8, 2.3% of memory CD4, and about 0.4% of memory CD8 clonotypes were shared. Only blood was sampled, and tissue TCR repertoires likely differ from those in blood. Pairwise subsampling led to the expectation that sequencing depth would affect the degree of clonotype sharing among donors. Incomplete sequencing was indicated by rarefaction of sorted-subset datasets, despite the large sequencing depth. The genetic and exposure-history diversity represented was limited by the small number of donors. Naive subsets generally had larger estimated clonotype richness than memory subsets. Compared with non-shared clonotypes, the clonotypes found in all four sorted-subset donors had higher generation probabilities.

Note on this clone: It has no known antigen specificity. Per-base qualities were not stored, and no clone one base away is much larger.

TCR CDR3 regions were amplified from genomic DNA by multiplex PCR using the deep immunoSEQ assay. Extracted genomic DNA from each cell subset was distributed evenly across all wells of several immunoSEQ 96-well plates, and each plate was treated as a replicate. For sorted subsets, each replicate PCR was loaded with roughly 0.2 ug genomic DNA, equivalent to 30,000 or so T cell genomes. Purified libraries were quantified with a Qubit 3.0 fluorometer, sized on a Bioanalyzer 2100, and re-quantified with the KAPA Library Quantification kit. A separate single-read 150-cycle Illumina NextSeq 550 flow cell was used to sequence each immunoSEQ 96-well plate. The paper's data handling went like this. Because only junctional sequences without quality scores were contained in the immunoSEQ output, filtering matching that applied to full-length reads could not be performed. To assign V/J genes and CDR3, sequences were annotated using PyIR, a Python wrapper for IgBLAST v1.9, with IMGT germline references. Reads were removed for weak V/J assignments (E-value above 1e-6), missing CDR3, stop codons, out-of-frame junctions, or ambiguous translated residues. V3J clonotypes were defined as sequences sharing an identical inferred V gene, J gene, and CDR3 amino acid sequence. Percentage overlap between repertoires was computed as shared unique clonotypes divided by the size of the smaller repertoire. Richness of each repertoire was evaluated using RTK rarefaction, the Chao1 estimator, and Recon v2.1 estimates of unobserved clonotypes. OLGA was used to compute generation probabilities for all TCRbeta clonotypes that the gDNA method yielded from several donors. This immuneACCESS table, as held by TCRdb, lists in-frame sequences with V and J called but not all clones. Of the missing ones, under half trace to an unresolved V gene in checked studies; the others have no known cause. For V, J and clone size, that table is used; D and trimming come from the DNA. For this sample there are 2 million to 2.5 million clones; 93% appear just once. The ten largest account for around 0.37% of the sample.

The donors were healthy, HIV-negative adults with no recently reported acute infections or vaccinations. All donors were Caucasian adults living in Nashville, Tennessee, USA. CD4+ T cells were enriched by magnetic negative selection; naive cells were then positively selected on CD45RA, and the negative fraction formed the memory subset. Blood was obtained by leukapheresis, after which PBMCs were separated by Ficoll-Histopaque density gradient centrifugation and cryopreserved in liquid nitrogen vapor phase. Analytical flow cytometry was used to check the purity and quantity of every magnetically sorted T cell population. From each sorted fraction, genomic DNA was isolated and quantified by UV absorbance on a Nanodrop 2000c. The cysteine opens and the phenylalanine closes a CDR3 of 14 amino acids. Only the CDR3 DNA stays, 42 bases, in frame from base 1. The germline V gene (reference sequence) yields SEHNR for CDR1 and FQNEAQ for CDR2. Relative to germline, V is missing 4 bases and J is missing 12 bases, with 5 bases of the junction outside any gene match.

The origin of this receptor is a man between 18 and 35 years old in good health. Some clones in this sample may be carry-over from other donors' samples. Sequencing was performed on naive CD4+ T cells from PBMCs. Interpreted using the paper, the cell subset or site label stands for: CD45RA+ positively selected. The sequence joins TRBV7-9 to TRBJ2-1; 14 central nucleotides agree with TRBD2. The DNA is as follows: TGTGCCAGCAGCTGGGGACTAGCGGGAGAGGTGCAGTTCTTC. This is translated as CASSWGLAGEVQFF.